This TCR beta chain emerged from a study of cytomegalovirus exposure and HLA in healthy donors. The wider study: Of all 400 or so donors who were genotyped, 75% to 85% belonged to the Caucasian-associated ancestry cluster.

Germline V gene data show CDR1 as MNHEY and CDR2 as SVGAGI. V lost 6 bases and J lost 1; bases outside the gene matches: 6. The CDR3 is 15 residues long. 60 Vbeta and 13 Jbeta primers were used in PCR. Sequenced by immunoSEQ multiplex PCR; TCRdb stores in-frame clones only, minus some. The sample contains 110,000 to 150,000 clones, over 60% of which appear only once. Study-level points and caveats: For most subjects, TCR beta sequences were reported to predict HLA-A and HLA-B alleles with accuracy.

This clone has just a few counts. Its antigen is still unknown. Material: PBMCs. This receptor was identified in a man in his forties or fifties in good health and CMV-seronegative. The chain uses TRBV6-5 and TRBJ2-5, with 9 bases identical to TRBD2. In DNA, the CDR3 is TGTGCCAGCAGCTTCAAGCGGGGGGTCCAAGAGACCCAGTACTTC. Its translation is CASSFKRGVQETQYF.